These 13 T cell receptor beta chains were all obtained from the same sample, sequenced in a study of shared clonotypes between healthy human individuals. Some clones are missing from TCRdb's copy, which holds only in-frame ones; the method was immunoSEQ multiplex PCR. The table lists roughly 500,000 clones, about 76% of them singletons. The specimen sequenced was PBMCs. The origin of the receptors is a woman aged 40 to 50 in good health. Some clones in this sample may be carry-over from other donors' samples.

This CDR3 is CASSIGGLAVEQYF. The CDR3 DNA reads TGTGCCAGTAGTATAGGAGGACTAGCGGTCGAGCAGTACTTC. This rearrangement joins TRBV19 to TRBJ2-7; TRBD2 matches 10 bases. CDR1 and CDR2 (germline): LNHDA, SQIVND (reference sequence). V trimming: 1 base; J trimming: 6 bases; junction bases outside the gene matches: 3. This CDR3 region has 14 residues.

The gene calls are TRBV5-5 and TRBJ1-2, with 9 bases matching TRBD1. Germline V lookup: CDR1 SGHKS, CDR2 YYEKEE (reference sequence). V lost 3 bases, J lost 13 bases, and 10 bases stayed unmatched. There are 13 residues in the CDR3. CDR3 loop: CASSSSVQGAPTF. CDR3 in DNA: TGTGCCAGCAGCTCCTCGGTACAGGGGGCGCCCACCTTC.

On this clone: This sequence may be a read error, since a much larger clone differs from it by one base. Other DNA sequences in the same sample also yield this CDR3. This sequence joins TRBV4-2 and TRBJ2-7, with 7 nucleotides matching TRBD1. Trimming took 3 bases from V and 3 from J; bases not matched to a gene: 8. CDR3 length: 15 amino acids. The germline V gene encodes CDR1 LGHNA and CDR2 YNFKEQ. The CDR3 DNA follows: TGTGCCAGCAGCCAGCTAGGAGACAGGGTCTACGAGCAGTACTTC. Translated, it gives CASSQLGDRVYEQYF.

The chain is built from TRBV4-3 and TRBJ1-4; D is uncertain. The CDR3 has 18 amino acids. The V gene's germline CDR1 is LGHNA and CDR2 YSLEER. Trimming pared 0 bases from V and 8 bases from J, leaving 22 bases between. The CDR3 DNA reads TGCGCCAGCAGCCAAGAGGGCCCTTGGCGAGGCGGAGGGGAAAAACTGTTTTTT. It codes for CASSQEGPWRGGGEKLFF.

The rearrangement links TRBV7-9 to TRBJ2-1, with D possibly being TRBD2 (6 bases). The V gene lost 3 bases and the J gene lost 10 bases, with 13 bases spanning the gap. Germline V gene data show CDR1 as SEHNR and CDR2 as FQNEAQ (reference sequence). This CDR3 is built from 13 residues. CDR3 DNA sequence: TGTGCCAGCAGCTTGGCGGGGAGAGGGGAGCAGTTCTTC. It specifies CASSLAGRGEQFF.

This chain connects TRBV19 to TRBJ2-5; D remains ambiguous. The CDR3 contains 18 residues. Trimming removed 0 bases at V and 1 base at J, with 18 bases between. CDR1 is LNHDA, CDR2 SQIVND, per germline (reference sequence). In DNA, the CDR3 is TGTGCCAGTAGTATAGATGAACCTCTAGGAGAAATCCAAGAGACCCAGTACTTC. Its translation: CASSIDEPLGEIQETQYF.

The chain carries TRBV7-2 and TRBJ2-1, with D uncertain. Germline V gives CDR1 SGHTA, CDR2 FQGNSA. The length of the CDR3 is 15 residues. With 3 bases removed from V and 3 bases from J, the gap between germline ends came to 12 bases. The CDR3 DNA follows: TGTGCCAGCAGCTTCCCACTGGGCCACTACAATGAGCAGTTCTTC. It specifies CASSFPLGHYNEQFF.

In its sample, this clone was seen many times. V usage is TRBV18 and J usage is TRBJ1-6; TRBD1 aligns across 7 bases. Germline lookup yields CDR1 KGHSH and CDR2 LQKENI. The CDR3 totals 15 residues. J lost 10 bases, V lost 4 bases, and 10 bases had no gene match. CDR3 sequence: CASSLDRAEGSPLHF. The CDR3 DNA is TGTGCCAGCTCACTTGACAGGGCCGAAGGATCACCCCTCCACTTT.

This clone was observed a few times. The rearrangement uses TRBV4-1 and TRBJ2-2; no definite D call. Trimming cost V 3 bases and J 0 bases, with 8 bases left between them. Germline CDR1 is MGHRA and CDR2 is YSYEKL. The CDR3 spans 15 residues. CDR3 loop: CASSHYGANTGELFF. The CDR3 bases are TGCGCCAGCAGCCACTACGGAGCGAACACCGGGGAGCTGTTTTTT.

The rearrangement links TRBV7-2 to TRBJ1-1, with D uncertain. This CDR3 region has 13 residues. Trimming took 1 base from V and 3 from J, leaving 6 bases between them. Per the germline V gene, CDR1 is SGHTA and CDR2 is FQGNSA. The CDR3 loop is CASSLVRYTEAFF. The CDR3 nucleotides are TGTGCCAGCAGCTTAGTCCGGTACACTGAAGCTTTCTTT.

V usage is TRBV5-6 and J usage is TRBJ1-1, with D possibly matching TRBD1 (5 bases). The CDR3 totals 16 residues. V was shortened by 3 bases and J by 0 bases, with 15 bases between the two germline ends. The germline V gene encodes CDR1 SGHDT and CDR2 YYEEEE. CDR3 sequence (DNA): TGTGCCAGCAGCTCAGGGTTTTGGGGCATGAACACTGAAGCTTTCTTT. Translating gives CASSSGFWGMNTEAFF. The entire variable domain, with the rest obtained from reference TRBV5-6 and TRBJ1-1, is as follows: DAGVTQSPTHLIKTRGQQVTLRCSPKSGHDTVSWYQQALGQGPQFIFQYYEEEERQRGNFPDRFSGHQFPNYSSELNVNALLLGDSALYLCASSSGFWGMNTEAFFGQGTRLTVV.

The chain links TRBV6-6 to TRBJ1-5; 12 positions match TRBD1. From germline, CDR1 is MNHNY and CDR2 SVGAGI (reference sequence). The V gene end was trimmed by 2 bases and the J gene end by 6 bases; junction bases not matched to a gene: 2. The CDR3 runs 15 residues. This CDR3 reads CASSYGDRGRQPQHF. The DNA of the CDR3 is TGTGCCAGCAGTTACGGGGACAGGGGGCGTCAGCCCCAGCATTTT.

The CDR3 loop reads CASSWRVYTGELFF. For the CDR3, the DNA is TGTGCCAGCAGTTGGAGGGTTTATACCGGGGAGCTGTTTTTT. The chain is built from TRBV27 and TRBJ2-2; tentative D call: TRBD2 (6 bases). Between the trimmed V and J ends, which lost 4 bases and 5 bases, there was a span of 11 bases. The CDR3 sequence is 14 residues long. Germline CDR1 reads MNHEY; CDR2 reads SMNVEV (reference sequence).